This T cell receptor (beta chain) appears in the sequencing data of a study of CD8 T cells in ankylosing spondylitis. Study-wide results and limits: Disease-linked clones were CD8+ and relatively rare in peripheral blood. Seemingly distinctive of ankylosing spondylitis blood was a TCR beta motif formed by eight highly homologous variants.

In its sample, this clonotype was seen a few times. The target antigen is unknown. The CDR3 runs to 16 residues. Germline lookup yields CDR1 SGHNT and CDR2 YENEEA. Trimming removed 3 bases at V and 2 bases at J, with 15 bases between. In making TCR beta libraries, quantitative 5'-RACE with molecular barcodes was used. TCRdb fed the 5' RACE reads into MiXCR, producing one record per CDR3 protein. The data contain around 770,000 distinct CDR3 sequences, 15% to 20% of them singletons. This chain uses TRBV11-3 with TRBJ2-3, with D tentatively TRBD1 or TRBD2 (5 bases each). This sequence originates from a male donor with ankylosing spondylitis. Specimen: blood, either unsorted or a sorted T cell fraction (not recorded which). CDR3 in DNA: TGTGCCAGCAGCTTTCTCGTCGGGACGGACACAGATACGCAGTATTTT. The encoded protein is CASSFLVGTDTDTQYF. Based on the CDR3 plus reference TRBV11-3 and TRBJ2-3, the full variable domain is EAGVVQSPRYKIIEKKQPVAFWCNPISGHNTLYWYLQNLGQGPELLIRYENEEAVDDSQLPKDRFSAERLKGVDSTLKIQPAELGDSAVYLCASSFLVGTDTDTQYFGPGTRLTVL.